These T cell receptor beta chains were read from a single sample in a study of T cell repertoires in cytomegalovirus infection. No cognate antigen is known for these TCRs. A single record per CDR3 protein comes from TCRdb applying MiXCR to the reads. The repertoire holds 830,000 or so distinct CDR3 sequences, with 30% to 35% as singletons. Sequenced material: cultured CD8+ T cells from PBMCs, taken from culture after CMV antigen stimulation. The receptors originated from a human donor in good health (CMV status not recorded). Some clones in this sample may be carry-over from other donors' samples. CDR3s include the opening cysteine and the closing phenylalanine or tryptophan. D genes are given only for firm matches. Some rows mark clone size as missing; the rest say once, few, many or name a class of expanded clone.

d_gene	abundance	v_gene	j_gene	CDR3nt	CDR3aa
-	many	TRBV6-6	TRBJ2-1	TGTGCCAGCAGTTACGTTCTTTGGCAGGGGACCTCCTACAATGAGCAGTTCTTC	CASSYVLWQGTSYNEQFF
-	few	TRBV6-1	TRBJ1-4	TGTGCCAGCAGGCCCTCTAGCGCAACTAATGAAAAACTGTTTTTT	CASRPSSATNEKLFF
TRBD2	few	TRBV2	TRBJ2-3	TGTGCCAGCAGTGACCCATCTTTTACTAGCGGGGGTCCCCCAGATACGCAGTATTTT	CASSDPSFTSGGPPDTQYF
TRBD2	-	TRBV4-1	TRBJ2-2	TGCGCCAGCAGCCCCGGGCGACTAGCGGGGTCGAACACCGGGGAGCTGTTTTTT	CASSPGRLAGSNTGELFF
-	few	TRBV2	TRBJ2-1	TGTGCCAGCAGGGGGACGGATTACAATGAGCAGTTCTTC	CASRGTDYNEQFF
-	few	TRBV5-5	TRBJ2-1	TGTGCCAGCAGCTTGGAGCAGGGTCGCTACAATGAGCAGTTCTTC	CASSLEQGRYNEQFF
-	few	TRBV9	TRBJ1-1	TGTGCCAGCAGCGTAGGGGGCCGGGCGGGCACTGAAGCTTTCTTT	CASSVGGRAGTEAFF
TRBD2	few	TRBV12-3/TRBV12-4	TRBJ2-2	TGTGCCAGCAGTTTCCCGGGACTAGCGGGGGCCGGGGAGCTGTTTTTT	CASSFPGLAGAGELFF
TRBD1	-	TRBV12-3/TRBV12-4	TRBJ1-2	TGTGCCAGCAGAGGACAGGAGGGGTTCTATGGCTACACCTTC	CASRGQEGFYGYTF
-	-	TRBV6-5	TRBJ1-4	TGTGCCAGCAGTTACCTGGGCTCGACGGAAAAACTGTTTTTT	CASSYLGSTEKLFF
-	-	TRBV9	TRBJ1-3	TGTGCCAGCTCCGCGGGGGGGACTTCTGGAAACACCATATATTTT	CASSAGGTSGNTIYF
TRBD2	many	TRBV6-1	TRBJ2-4	TGTGCCAGCAGTGGAGCTCTCGGGAGGGTTGGAAACATTCAGTACTTC	CASSGALGRVGNIQYF
TRBD1	-	TRBV5-6	TRBJ1-1	TGTGCCAGCACGCCCGGGCAGGGGGCGAACACTGAAGCTTTCTTT	CASTPGQGANTEAFF
-	once	TRBV19	TRBJ1-6	TGTGCCAGTAGTATAATACAGGGTGATAATTCACCCCTCCACTTT	CASSIIQGDNSPLHF
-	few	TRBV6-2/TRBV6-3	TRBJ2-3	TGTGCCAGCGAGGAACAGCCTTGGGGAACAGATACGCAGTATTTT	CASEEQPWGTDTQYF
-	-	TRBV5-6	TRBJ2-5	TGTGCCAGCAGCTTGGGGCCCGGGACGGGGTACCAAGAGACCCAGTACTTC	CASSLGPGTGYQETQYF
-	once	TRBV4-3	TRBJ1-3	TGCGCCAGCAGCCAAGATAGCCACTCTGGAAATACCATATATTTT	CASSQDSHSGNTIYF
-	few	TRBV7-9	TRBJ1-1	TGTGCCAGCACCCCTCCGGCAGGGAACACTGAAGCTTTCTTT	CASTPPAGNTEAFF
-	few	TRBV7-6	TRBJ2-7	TGTGCCAGCAGCCCCTCTGGTCCTACGGGCGAGCAGTACTTC	CASSPSGPTGEQYF